This T cell receptor (beta chain) comes out of a study of shared clonotypes between healthy human individuals. Germline V gene data show CDR1 as SGHRS and CDR2 as YFSETQ. This CDR3 has 19 residues. Trimming cost V 4 bases and J 2 bases, with 25 bases left between them. The method was immunoSEQ multiplex PCR; TCRdb's version includes in-frame clones alone and lacks a portion of them. The sample has roughly 770,000 clones, just over 95% seen once. The naive CD8 subset, CD45RO-negative cells positively selected for CCR7, excluded terminally differentiated effector memory CD45RA+ cells. V gene TRBV5-1 combines with J gene TRBJ2-1; weak D call: TRBD1 (6 bases). Source material: naive CD8+ T cells sorted from blood. This clonotype was sampled from a man aged 25-40 years in good health. The DNA of the CDR3 is TGCGCCAGCAGCGGCCTGGGGGCGGTGGGTGGCAGCACCTACAATGAGCAGTTCTTC. Its protein product is CASSGLGAVGGSTYNEQFF.